This record concerns one T cell receptor (beta chain) sequence. Its binding antigen is unknown. It has no much larger one-base neighbor in the sample; base qualities were not kept. TCRbeta CDR3 regions were immunosequenced from genomic DNA with the immunoSEQ Assay. Before high-throughput sequencing, genomic DNA was amplified using bias-controlled multiplex PCR. In the source study's methods: To quantify the absolute abundance of each unique TCRbeta CDR3 region, the sequences were collapsed and filtered. Clonality, defined as 1 minus Pielou's evenness, was calculated using productive rearrangements only. A previously published method was used to identify clones with significantly greater frequencies in on-treatment samples than in baseline samples. As stored in TCRdb, this immuneACCESS dataset retains in-frame rearrangements with V and J assigned. A fraction of the clones does not appear; measured against another copy, unresolved V genes explain less than half of the discrepancy, and the remainder lacks a known reason. V, J and clone size were drawn from that table, and D and trimming were deduced from the DNA. This sample is represented by 30,000 to 40,000 clones; around nine tenths of them were singletons. The ten largest clones add up to around an eighth of the sample.

The data derive from a study of sequential checkpoint blockade in melanoma (dated by TCRdb to between 2017 and 2020). For the wider study: Patients were assigned by 1:1 randomization to either first-line nivolumab followed by ipilimumab (arm A) or ipilimumab followed by nivolumab (arm B). Maintenance nivolumab was given following each of the two trial sequences.

The treatment or condition label corresponds to: randomized to nivolumab then ipilimumab (arm A) or the reverse (arm B). None of the trial patients had been given prior DNA-damaging chemotherapy. Thawed PBMCs were sorted on a FACS Aria II flow cytometer to isolate live CD3+CD8+ cells negative for CD19 and CD56. The samples were obtained from melanoma patients enrolled in CheckMate 064, an open-label, randomized phase II trial testing sequential checkpoint blockade. Peripheral blood mononuclear cells were obtained through leukapheresis, purified using Ficoll-Paque, and frozen in human serum containing around 9.6% DMSO. Immediately after sorting, the purity of sorted blood CD3+CD8+ cells was verified to be >98%, after which DNA was extracted. Broad study findings and their caveats: The model for predicting response that combines TCR metrics with mutation burden needs to be validated in larger, independent patient cohorts.

The germline V gene supplies CDR1 SGDLS and CDR2 YYNGEE. V was cut back by 4 bases and J by 0 bases, leaving a gap of 20 bases between them. Reading from cysteine to phenylalanine, the CDR3 counts 19 amino acids. Just CDR3 DNA is preserved here, 57 bases in frame from base 1. Recombination linked TRBV9 to TRBJ2-6; a weak D assignment points to TRBD1 (5 bases agree). The source is a human donor with melanoma. The sample was CD8+ T cells sorted from blood (inferred from file names), taken from a patient given nivolumab and ipilimumab in sequence. The CDR3 loop reads CASSPLPGPRVSGANVLTF. The DNA sequence is TGTGCCAGCAGCCCCCTCCCAGGGCCCAGGGTCTCTGGGGCCAACGTCCTGACTTTC.